These 25 T cell receptor beta chains were all obtained from the same sample, sequenced in a study of cytomegalovirus exposure and HLA in healthy donors. TCRdb's copy holds only in-frame clones and misses some; the assay was immunoSEQ multiplex PCR. The sample records about 220,000 clones, 80% to 85% being singletons. The sequenced material came from PBMCs. The receptors stem from a woman in her twenties or thirties in good health and CMV-seropositive.

This clone was observed once. The chain has TRBV5-4 and TRBJ2-3; 14 positions agree with TRBD2. The ends lost 0 bases at V and 3 bases at J; junction bases unmatched: 9. Germline loops: CDR1 SGHNT, CDR2 YYREEE (reference sequence). This CDR3 spans 19 amino acids. CDR3 nucleotides: TGTGCCAGCAGCTTGGGGACTAGCGGGAGGACCGTCATGACAGATACGCAGTATTTT. Translating gives CASSLGTSGRTVMTDTQYF.

The V and J genes are TRBV5-6 and TRBJ2-1; no reliable D call. Trimming left V 4 bases short and J 5 bases short, with 13 bases between. Germline CDR1 reads SGHDT; CDR2 reads YYEEEE. The CDR3 runs to 14 residues. The CDR3 sequence is CASSQESQDNEQFF. The CDR3 nucleotides read TGTGCCAGCAGCCAAGAGTCTCAAGACAATGAGCAGTTCTTC.

The chain is built from TRBV7-6 and TRBJ1-1; D perhaps matches TRBD1 (6 bases). V lost 2 bases, J lost 8 bases, and 12 bases lay in between. This CDR3 region has 13 residues. CDR1 is SGHVS and CDR2 is FNYEAQ in the germline V gene. For the CDR3, the DNA is TGTGCCAGCAGCTTAAAAGGGGGACGGGAAGCTTTCTTT. It yields the protein CASSLKGGREAFF.

This sequence joins TRBV6-5 and TRBJ2-1; D remains ambiguous. Per the germline V gene, CDR1 is MNHEY and CDR2 is SVGAGI. The ends were cut back, 6 bases at V and 4 bases at J, with 10 bases in the middle. CDR3 size: 13 residues. The CDR3 region is CASSSTVYNEQFF. The CDR3 DNA reads as TGTGCCAGCAGCTCCACAGTATACAATGAGCAGTTCTTC.

This chain connects TRBV15 to TRBJ2-7; no definite D call. Germline assignment: CDR1 LNHNV and CDR2 YYDKDF (reference sequence). This CDR3 has 15 residues. V lost 0 bases and J lost 4, with 13 bases in between. As DNA, the CDR3 is TGTGCCACCAGCAGAGATCGGGCAGAAATATACGAGCAGTACTTC. Amino acids: CATSRDRAEIYEQYF.

J is TRBJ2-3 and V is TRBV27, with no clear D. The CDR3 covers 11 residues. V lost 7 bases to trimming and J lost 5 bases, with 7 bases between them. Germline assignment: CDR1 MNHEY and CDR2 SMNVEV (reference sequence). Here the CDR3 reads CASTLGDTQYF. In DNA form, the CDR3 reads TGTGCCAGCACCCTGGGAGATACGCAGTATTTT.

The V gene is TRBV2, the J gene TRBJ2-6; unclear D gene. The V end lost 6 bases, the J end lost 0 bases, and 6 bases lay between the germline ends. Germline CDR1 reads SNHLY; CDR2 reads FYNNEI. This CDR3 contains 14 residues. CDR3 DNA: TGTGCCAGCAGCCCAGACTCTGGGGCCAACGTCCTGACTTTC. It yields the protein CASSPDSGANVLTF.

The J gene is TRBJ2-7, the V gene TRBV6-6; 8 nucleotides match TRBD1. This CDR3 has 14 residues. CDR1 MNHNY and CDR2 SVGAGI come from the germline V gene (reference sequence). Losses at the gene ends were 4 bases for V and 6 bases for J; bases not matched to a gene: 8. The CDR3 nucleotides are TGTGCCAGCAGTTCGGACAGGGTGGGTATCGAGCAGTACTTC. This encodes CASSSDRVGIEQYF.

J is TRBJ2-3 and V is TRBV9; 8 bases align to TRBD2. The CDR3 is made up of 16 amino acids. The germline V gene has CDR1 SGDLS and CDR2 YYNGEE. The trim removed 0 bases at V and 6 bases at J, leaving 9 bases unmatched. The CDR3 DNA sequence: TGTGCCAGCAGCGTAGAAACGGGAGGGCCAGCTGATACGCAGTATTTT. Its translation is CASSVETGGPADTQYF.

The chain couples TRBV2 to TRBJ1-2; D ambiguous. V was shortened by 6 bases and J by 5 bases, with 13 bases between the two germline ends. The CDR3 has 13 residues. CDR1 and CDR2 (germline): SNHLY, FYNNEI. This chain's CDR3 is CASSEKSPYGYTF. The CDR3 DNA reads as TGTGCCAGCAGCGAAAAGTCGCCTTATGGCTACACCTTC.

The rearrangement joins TRBV30 to TRBJ1-1; D gene unclear. Germline assignment: CDR1 GTSNPN and CDR2 SVGIG (reference sequence). This CDR3 contains 13 residues. Trimming took off 0 bases at V and 6 bases at J, with 11 bases between the two ends. The CDR3 region is CAWSVSGESEAFF. In DNA, the CDR3 is TGTGCCTGGAGTGTGTCCGGGGAGTCTGAAGCTTTCTTT.

The chain combines TRBV7-2 with TRBJ2-1, with 7 bases lining up with TRBD2. CDR1 is SGHTA, CDR2 FQGNSA, per germline. The CDR3 is 14 amino acids. Germline trimming cut 3 bases from V and 8 bases from J; bases unmatched to any gene: 7. The CDR3 here is CASSFRTSSYEQFF. The CDR3 DNA follows: TGTGCCAGCAGCTTCAGGACTAGTAGCTATGAGCAGTTCTTC. Full variable domain (remainder filled in from reference TRBV7-2 and TRBJ2-1): GAGVSQSPSNKVTEKGKDVELRCDPISGHTALYWYRQSLGQGLEFLIYFQGNSAPDKSGLPSDRFSAERTGGSVSTLTIQRTQQEDSAVYLCASSFRTSSYEQFFGPGTRLTVL.

This clone was recorded a few times. This chain's CDR3 is CASSADSTDTQYF. The DNA of the CDR3 is TGTGCCAGCAGTGCGGATAGCACAGATACGCAGTATTTT. The V call is TRBV2, the J call TRBJ2-3; D remains ambiguous. CDR1 SNHLY and CDR2 FYNNEI come from the germline V gene. The CDR3 is 13 amino acids. Trimming took off 4 bases at V and 0 bases at J, with 5 bases between the two ends.

The V call is TRBV4-1, the J call TRBJ2-5; D possibly corresponds to TRBD1 (6 bases). Germline values: CDR1 MGHRA, CDR2 YSYEKL. V was clipped by 3 bases and J by 5 bases, with 16 bases between them. This CDR3 spans 15 amino acids. CDR3 DNA: TGCGCCAGCAGCCAGACAGGCGGAGGTATCGAGACCCAGTACTTC. The encoded protein is CASSQTGGGIETQYF.

The chain employs TRBV9 and TRBJ2-2; no clear D gene. The V gene's germline CDR1 is SGDLS and CDR2 YYNGEE. The CDR3 is made up of 14 amino acids. V was clipped by 0 bases and J by 5 bases, with 8 bases between them. The CDR3 loop reads CASSVDLGTGELFF. DNA of the CDR3: TGTGCCAGCAGCGTAGACCTAGGGACCGGGGAGCTGTTTTTT.

This sequence joins TRBV27 and TRBJ2-7, with 7 bases fitting TRBD1. The CDR3 totals 14 residues. V shed 6 bases and J 3 bases; nucleotides not matched to a gene: 8. The germline CDR1 and CDR2 sequences are MNHEY and SMNVEV (reference sequence). For the CDR3, the DNA is TGTGCCAGCAGACCGGGACAGTTGAGCTACGAGCAGTACTTC. Its protein product is CASRPGQLSYEQYF.

The chain joins TRBV19 to TRBJ2-1, with 8 bases aligning to TRBD2. There are 17 residues in the CDR3. The V and J ends lost 7 bases and 14 bases, in that order; junction bases with no gene match: 25. The germline V gene has CDR1 LNHDA and CDR2 SQIVND (reference sequence). The CDR3, as DNA: TGTGCCAGTACCGGTACTTTGGAAGGAGCGGGAGAGGTCTACGAGTTCTTC. Residues: CASTGTLEGAGEVYEFF.

The V gene is TRBV11-2, the J gene TRBJ2-6; D might be TRBD2 (6 bases). Per germline, CDR1 SGHAT and CDR2 FQNNGV. V lost 6 bases and J 4 bases, leaving 25 bases between the germline ends. This CDR3 region has 19 residues. The DNA for the CDR3 is TGTGCCAGCAGGCCCATCCGAGGACAACTAGCACTCGGGGCCAACGTCCTGACTTTC. The encoded protein is CASRPIRGQLALGANVLTF.

The V and J genes are TRBV6-6 and TRBJ2-3; D unresolved. The CDR3 sequence is 13 residues long. Germline loops: CDR1 MNHNY, CDR2 SVGAGI (reference sequence). V was clipped by 8 bases and J by 6 bases, with 15 bases between them. The CDR3 sequence is CASDSFLGDTQYF. Written as DNA, the CDR3 is TGTGCCAGCGATTCTTTTTTGGGCGATACGCAGTATTTT.

The chain employs TRBV7-2 and TRBJ2-7; 7 bases match TRBD1. The trim removed 1 base at V and 1 base at J, leaving 1 base unmatched. The germline V gene has CDR1 SGHTA and CDR2 FQGNSA. The CDR3 is 14 amino acids. Here the CDR3 reads CASSLDRGSYEQYF. CDR3 bases: TGTGCCAGCAGCTTAGACAGGGGTTCCTACGAGCAGTACTTC. The complete variable domain, with remaining parts taken from reference TRBV7-2 and TRBJ2-7, reads GAGVSQSPSNKVTEKGKDVELRCDPISGHTALYWYRQSLGQGLEFLIYFQGNSAPDKSGLPSDRFSAERTGGSVSTLTIQRTQQEDSAVYLCASSLDRGSYEQYFGPGTRLTVT.

The chain joins TRBV2 to TRBJ1-5, with TRBD1 matching over 8 bases. The germline CDR1 and CDR2 sequences are SNHLY and FYNNEI. The CDR3 is 14 amino acids. The junction had 9 bases not matched to a gene; V was cut back by 8 bases and J by 6 bases. The CDR3, as DNA: TGTGCCAGCGTGGCGGAACAGGGGGGTCAGCCCCAGCATTTT. Protein sequence: CASVAEQGGQPQHF.

J is TRBJ2-3 and V is TRBV4-1; D may be TRBD2 (6 bases). Per germline, CDR1 MGHRA and CDR2 YSYEKL. Trimming took off 3 bases at V and 2 bases at J, with 9 bases between the two ends. CDR3 length equals 14 residues. CDR3 DNA sequence: TGCGCCAGCAGCCAGACGGGGGTCACAGATACGCAGTATTTT. It yields the protein CASSQTGVTDTQYF.

This CDR3 is CASSRPNVMRAGTYEQYF. CDR3 coding DNA: TGTGCCAGCAGCCGACCAAACGTGATGCGAGCAGGAACCTACGAGCAGTACTTC. The gene calls are TRBV11-2 and TRBJ2-7; unclear D gene. CDR1 and CDR2 from the germline V gene are SGHAT and FQNNGV. V lost 5 bases and J 2 bases, leaving 25 bases between the germline ends. The CDR3 is made up of 18 amino acids.

There are a few counts of this clone. The genes are TRBV7-9 and TRBJ2-3; 8 nucleotides match TRBD2. The germline gives CDR1 SEHNR, CDR2 FQNEAQ (reference sequence). The length of the CDR3 is 16 residues. V dropped 6 bases and J dropped 6; count of bases not matched to a gene: 14. For the CDR3, the DNA is TGTGCCAGCAGTCCCTGGGTAGCGGGAAGGGTGGATACGCAGTATTTT. The encoded protein is CASSPWVAGRVDTQYF.

The gene calls are TRBV14 and TRBJ2-7; a possible D gene is TRBD2 (5 bases). CDR1 is SGHDN and CDR2 is FVKESK in the germline V gene. CDR3 length: 14 residues. V was shortened by 1 base and J by 5 bases, with 12 bases between the two germline ends. The CDR3 nucleotides read TGTGCCAGCAGCCAAGTGGGAGAGTCGCACGAGCAGTACTTC. This gives the protein CASSQVGESHEQYF.